Shown below are 27 T cell receptor beta chains from a single sample sequenced in a study of T cell responses to AZD1222 COVID-19 vaccine. TCRdb's copy holds only in-frame clones and misses some; the assay was immunoSEQ multiplex PCR. In the table there are about 160,000 clones, under 95% of which are singletons. The sequencing used peripheral blood, collected 28 days after the second AZD1222 dose. The receptors were gathered from an adult who received the AZD1222 COVID-19 vaccine.

The rearrangement links TRBV5-6 to TRBJ1-2, with D possibly matching TRBD1 (6 bases). In germline, CDR1 is SGHDT, CDR2 YYEEEE. The CDR3 is 14 residues long. V was shortened by 4 bases and J by 3 bases, with 13 bases between the two germline ends. In DNA form, the CDR3 reads TGTGCCAGCAGCCCTACGGGGGCGGACTATGGCTACACCTTC. Translated, it gives CASSPTGADYGYTF.

This sequence joins TRBV7-9 and TRBJ2-1; D is undetermined. From germline, CDR1 is SEHNR and CDR2 FQNEAQ (reference sequence). The CDR3 is 17 amino acids. The germline V and J ends were trimmed by 5 bases and 0 bases, with 17 bases remaining between them. The CDR3 sequence: CASSPSRLVSSYNEQFF. In DNA, the CDR3 is TGTGCCAGCAGCCCCTCAAGACTGGTTAGCTCCTACAATGAGCAGTTCTTC.

Here the CDR3 reads CASSPTSLTGELFF. The CDR3 DNA sequence: TGTGCCAGCAGCCCGACTAGTCTAACCGGGGAGCTGTTTTTT. The chain joins TRBV11-3 to TRBJ2-2, with D perhaps matching TRBD2 (6 bases). V lost 5 bases and J 5 bases, leaving 12 bases between the germline ends. CDR3 size: 14 residues. Germline CDR1 reads SGHNT; CDR2 reads YENEEA.

This clone was observed a few times. The chain recombines TRBV6-1 with TRBJ2-7; 9 nucleotides agree with TRBD2. Germline V gene data show CDR1 as MNHNS and CDR2 as SASEGT. J was trimmed by 1 base and V by 1 base; bases with no gene match: 14. CDR3 length: 19 amino acids. The CDR3 here is CASSEGGGRASVLSYEQYF. For the CDR3, the DNA is TGTGCCAGCAGTGAAGGCGGCGGGAGGGCCTCGGTTTTGTCCTACGAGCAGTACTTC.

The V and J genes are TRBV2 and TRBJ2-6; D call uncertain. V was trimmed by 7 bases and J by 4 bases, leaving 11 bases between them. Germline V gene lookup returns CDR1 SNHLY and CDR2 FYNNEI. The CDR3 length is 14 residues. The CDR3 DNA reads TGTGCCAGCAAGGCAGTGGCCGGGGCCAACGTCCTGACTTTC. Amino acid sequence: CASKAVAGANVLTF.

Only one count was recorded for this clone. The same CDR3 can be traced to other DNA sequences in this sample. The rearrangement joins TRBV18 to TRBJ1-1, with D perhaps matching TRBD1 (5 bases). CDR3 length: 14 amino acids. With 1 base removed from V and 2 bases from J, the gap between germline ends came to 8 bases. CDR1 and CDR2 from the germline V gene are KGHSH and LQKENI. Here the CDR3 DNA reads TGTGCCAGCTCACCACTGCAGGGTAACACTGAAGCTTTCTTT. This encodes CASSPLQGNTEAFF.

This clone appeared once. This chain joins TRBV11-3 and TRBJ1-2, with 9 nucleotides matching TRBD1. Germline assignment: CDR1 SGHNT and CDR2 YENEEA. Trimming removed 6 bases from V and 4 bases from J; junction bases left unmatched: 9. The CDR3 has 15 amino acids. DNA for the CDR3: TGTGCCAGCAGTCCACGACAGGGGGGGAGCTATGGCTACACCTTC. It encodes CASSPRQGGSYGYTF.

The chain combines TRBV5-6 with TRBJ2-7; 9 positions match TRBD1. The V segment lost 4 bases and the J segment 1 base; nucleotides outside the gene matches: 9. This CDR3 has 16 amino acids. Germline CDR1 SGHDT, CDR2 YYEEEE. The CDR3 loop reads CASSLSTGGISYEQYF. CDR3 DNA: TGTGCCAGCAGCCTGTCGACAGGGGGGATTTCCTACGAGCAGTACTTC.

The J gene is TRBJ2-3, the V gene TRBV24-1; 12 positions agree with TRBD2. Trimming removed 4 bases from V and 6 bases from J; junction bases left unmatched: 7. Germline lookup yields CDR1 KGHDR and CDR2 SFDVKD. The CDR3 has 16 amino acids. The CDR3 nucleotides are TGTGCCACCAGTGAATCTAGCGGGAGGGCCAGGGATACGCAGTATTTT. Translating gives CATSESSGRARDTQYF.

V and J are TRBV24-1 and TRBJ2-7, with 7 bases matching TRBD1. Germline CDR1 reads KGHDR; CDR2 reads SFDVKD. This CDR3 contains 13 residues. V lost 6 bases to trimming and J lost 3 bases; unmatched junction nucleotides: 4. CDR3 coding DNA: TGTGCCACCAGTAACAGGGGAAGCTACGAGCAGTACTTC. Protein: CATSNRGSYEQYF.

This chain links TRBV12-3 or TRBV12-4 with TRBJ2-7; 10 bases line up with TRBD1. Unmatched junction bases numbered 2, after V lost 6 bases and J lost 6 bases. The CDR3 sequence is 12 residues long. The CDR3 protein is CASRGTGVEQYF. The CDR3 nucleotides are TGTGCCAGCAGGGGGACAGGGGTCGAGCAGTACTTC.

In its sample, this clone was seen once. The chain links TRBV18 to TRBJ2-3, with a tentative D call TRBD1 (5 bases). V was shortened by 1 base and J by 10 bases, with 12 bases between the two germline ends. Per the germline V gene, CDR1 is KGHSH and CDR2 is LQKENI. The CDR3 runs to 13 residues. The CDR3 region has the DNA TGTGCCAGCTCACCACAGGACACAGAAGCGCAGTATTTT. Protein product: CASSPQDTEAQYF.

This chain connects TRBV6-6 to TRBJ2-2; D gene unclear. This CDR3 has 11 amino acids. V shed 4 bases and J shed 6 bases, with 3 bases lying between them. Germline CDR1 reads MNHNY; CDR2 reads SVGAGI (reference sequence). CDR3 DNA: TGTGCCAGCAGTTTTCCCGGGGAGCTGTTTTTT. Amino acids: CASSFPGELFF.

The chain has TRBV6-6 and TRBJ1-3; D might be TRBD1 (6 bases). The germline V gene encodes CDR1 MNHNY and CDR2 SVGAGI (reference sequence). The V end was cut by 0 bases, the J end by 9 bases, with 12 bases between. CDR3 size: 14 residues. The CDR3 DNA reads TGTGCCAGCAGTTACTCGGGACAAGGATTCACCATATATTTT. Translated, it gives CASSYSGQGFTIYF.

The CDR3 loop is CASSLSEETQYF. The CDR3 DNA sequence: TGTGCCAGCAGCTTGTCCGAAGAGACCCAGTACTTC. J is TRBJ2-5 and V is TRBV7-9; D uncertain. The CDR3 is made up of 12 amino acids. Trimming removed 3 bases from V and 3 bases from J, with 5 bases in between. Germline V gives CDR1 SEHNR, CDR2 FQNEAQ (reference sequence).

The chain links TRBV24-1 to TRBJ2-3; a possible D gene is TRBD2 (5 bases). The CDR3 contains 16 residues. CDR1 is KGHDR, CDR2 SFDVKD, per germline. Between the trimmed V and J ends, which lost 2 bases and 6 bases, there was a span of 17 bases. CDR3 amino acids: CATSDSKRSLGDTQYF. The CDR3 DNA reads TGTGCCACCAGTGATTCTAAGCGGAGCCTGGGGGATACGCAGTATTTT.

V gene TRBV10-3 combines with J gene TRBJ1-1; a possible D gene is TRBD1 (5 bases). Germline-derived CDR1 and CDR2 are ENHRY and SYGVKD. The CDR3 runs 17 residues. The V end was cut by 2 bases, the J end by 5 bases, with 21 bases between. The CDR3 coding sequence is TGTGCCATCAGTGAGATTGTGGGAGTGGGGGGAGAAACTGAAGCTTTCTTT. Translating it yields CAISEIVGVGGETEAFF.

This sequence joins TRBV20-1 and TRBJ1-2; D is undetermined. Trimming cost V 6 bases and J 8 bases, with 13 bases left between them. Germline CDR1 reads DFQATT; CDR2 reads SNEGSKA (reference sequence). CDR3 size: 11 residues. The CDR3 DNA sequence: TGCAGTGCAGCCCGACGCGAGGGCTACACCTTC. The encoded protein is CSAARREGYTF.

The chain couples TRBV25-1 to TRBJ2-7; the D is unclear. With 4 bases removed from V and 4 bases from J, the gap between germline ends came to 5 bases. From germline, CDR1 is MGHDK and CDR2 SYGVNS. There are 11 residues in the CDR3. Here the CDR3 reads CASSASYEQYF. The CDR3 nucleotides read TGTGCCAGCAGTGCTTCATACGAGCAGTACTTC.

The chain recombines TRBV15 with TRBJ2-7, with a weak D call TRBD2 (6 bases). Trimming shortened V by 1 base and J by 7 bases, and 14 bases separated the two germline ends. The CDR3 contains 14 residues. Germline lookup yields CDR1 LNHNV and CDR2 YYDKDF (reference sequence). The CDR3 DNA reads as TGTGCCACCAGCAGAGTCGAACTAGCTAGGGAGCAGTACTTC. As protein: CATSRVELAREQYF.

CDR3 bases: TGTGCCATCAGTGGGACAGGGGTGAAGGATGGCTACACCTTC. Residues: CAISGTGVKDGYTF. This chain joins TRBV10-3 and TRBJ1-2; 9 bases are a match to TRBD1. Germline V CDR1 and CDR2: ENHRY, SYGVKD. This CDR3 comprises 14 residues. V lost 4 bases and J lost 6; bases outside the gene matches: 6.

This rearrangement joins TRBV11-2 to TRBJ2-7, with 9 bases fitting TRBD2. The CDR3 sequence is 14 residues long. Germline CDR1 and CDR2: SGHAT and FQNNGV. V trimming: 5 bases; J trimming: 0 bases; junction bases outside the gene matches: 2. The CDR3 DNA reads TGTGCCAGCAGCCAGACTAGCGGCTCCTACGAGCAGTACTTC. Amino acids: CASSQTSGSYEQYF.

The chain recombines TRBV10-1 with TRBJ1-1; D might be TRBD1 (5 bases). Trimming took off 5 bases at V and 1 base at J, with 14 bases between the two ends. Per germline, CDR1 WNHNN and CDR2 SYGVQD (reference sequence). The CDR3 is made up of 15 amino acids. The CDR3 nucleotides are TGCGCCAGCAGTTCTACCGGGACCGCGAACACTGAAGCTTTCTTT. Residues: CASSSTGTANTEAFF.

The gene calls are TRBV19 and TRBJ1-2; possible D gene TRBD1, 5 bases. The CDR3 consists of 14 residues. Germline assignment: CDR1 LNHDA and CDR2 SQIVND (reference sequence). Trimming stripped 3 bases from V and 2 bases from J, with 10 bases between. CDR3 protein: CASSMSGTNYGYTF. The CDR3 DNA sequence: TGTGCCAGTAGTATGAGCGGGACCAACTATGGCTACACCTTC.

The chain uses TRBV5-1 and TRBJ1-2, with D possibly TRBD1 on 5 matching bases. There are 14 residues in the CDR3. V was trimmed by 4 bases and J by 4 bases, leaving 14 bases between them. The germline CDR1 and CDR2 sequences are SGHRS and YFSETQ. The CDR3 spells CASSPTTALYGYTF. In DNA, the CDR3 is TGCGCCAGCAGCCCTACGACAGCCCTCTATGGCTACACCTTC.

The rearrangement uses TRBV15 and TRBJ1-6; D not resolved. The CDR3 is 16 amino acids. The V end lost 3 bases, the J end lost 0 bases, and 9 bases lay between the germline ends. Germline V gives CDR1 LNHNV, CDR2 YYDKDF (reference sequence). The CDR3 spells CATSRTGSSYNSPLHF. CDR3 nucleotide sequence: TGTGCCACCAGCAGGACGGGAAGCTCCTATAATTCACCCCTCCACTTT.

This clone was counted a single time. This chain joins TRBV19 and TRBJ1-4; D gene uncertain. The V and J ends lost 3 bases and 5 bases respectively, with 13 bases between them. Germline V CDR1 and CDR2: LNHDA, SQIVND (reference sequence). The CDR3 covers 15 residues. The CDR3 sequence: CASSMGSASNEKLFF. CDR3 nucleotide sequence: TGTGCCAGTAGTATGGGGTCAGCGTCGAATGAAAAACTGTTTTTT.